This TCR beta chain comes out of a study of T cell responses to AZD1222 COVID-19 vaccine (dated by TCRdb to about 2021). Background for the entire study: AZD1222 recipients whose second dose came at about 4 weeks and those whose second dose came at about 12 weeks were combined into one group, since spike-specific TCR depth and breadth did not differ between the two schedules. A total of roughly 240 trial participants underwent TCR sequencing, of whom 207 received two doses of AZD1222 and some 25 received two doses of the MenACWY control vaccine. Trial participants were enrolled into age subgroups of 18-55, 56-69 and 70-plus years, which contained roughly 140, 27 and 60 TCR-sequenced participants, respectively. Points the paper makes about the study in general: Reportedly, almost half of the unique spike-specific TCRs recognized epitopes lying outside the regions that are mutated in the B.1.351 and B.1.1.7 variants. The 56-69-year group was small, and its depth increase did not reach significance, likely because of low power. Participants were mostly white British, with more females than males. The authors suggested clonal diversity may have been underestimated. Because no day 14 peak-response samples were available, repertoires were characterized only after the peak T cell response. The vaccine-associated CD4 TCRs covered the entire spike protein, and the dominant responses fell in regions 160-218 and 743-854. Conclusions about previously exposed vaccinees were limited because only a handful of AZD1222 recipients were SARS-CoV-2 seropositive at baseline. After two AZD1222 doses, spike-specific TCR breadth and depth were significantly higher than at day 0 and than in MenACWY recipients.

In the paper's terms, the time point label means: baseline before first vaccination. The vaccinee samples were drawn from two UK trials, COV001 and COV002, one of which was a single-blind randomized controlled phase 2/3 trial testing AZD1222 (ChAdOx1 nCoV-19) in healthy adults. For TCRbeta chain sequencing, PBMC samples were collected from trial participants at day 0 and at day 28 after the second dose. A remark on this clone: Its antigen specificity is not known. It has no much larger one-base neighbor in the sample; base qualities were not kept.

The CDR3 regions of human TCRbeta chains were analyzed by immunosequencing. In the source study's methods: TCRs in the repertoires were compared against a reference library of SARS-CoV-2-specific TCRs that had been generated with the MIRA antigen-specificity platform. Breadth was defined as the fraction of unique TCRs that were SARS-CoV-2-associated, and depth was defined as the fraction of total T cells that were SARS-CoV-2-associated. Using the MIRA data, every spike-specific TCR was mapped to the spike region that the TCR reacted to and assigned to either a CD4 or a CD8 class. Log10-transformed breadth and depth values were compared by one-way ANOVA with Sidak's multiple comparisons tests. TCRdb took over this immuneACCESS table, retaining in-frame rearrangements with V and J assigned. Such tables are incomplete; in checked studies, under half of the missing clones stem from an unresolved V gene, and the remainder is unexplained. D and trimming were read from the DNA, whereas the V and J calls and clone size are those reported in that table. The sample contains 150,000 to 200,000 clones, roughly 93% of them found a single time. Roughly 3.9% of the sample rests with the top ten.

This material consisted of peripheral blood, taken on day 0 of AZD1222 vaccination. The receptor comes from an adult in good health.

At the DNA level, the sequence is TGTGCCAGCAGCTTCCCTGGTACAGATACGCAGTATTTT. Translated, this gives CASSFPGTDTQYF. The V and J genes are TRBV11-2 and TRBJ2-3, with no D gene named confidently. Deletion took 3 bases off V and 3 bases off J, with a span of 7 bases between the germline ends. Spanning cysteine to phenylalanine, the CDR3 consists of 13 amino acids. Of all the DNA, just the CDR3 is kept, 39 bases in frame from base 1. In the germline V gene, CDR1 corresponds to SGHAT and CDR2 to FQNNGV.